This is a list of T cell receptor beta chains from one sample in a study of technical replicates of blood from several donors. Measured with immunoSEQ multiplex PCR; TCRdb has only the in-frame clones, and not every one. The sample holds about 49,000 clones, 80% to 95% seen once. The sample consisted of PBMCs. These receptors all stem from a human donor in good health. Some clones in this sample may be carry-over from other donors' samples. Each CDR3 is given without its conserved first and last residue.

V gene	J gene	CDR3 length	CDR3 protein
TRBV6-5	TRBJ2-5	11	ASSNTGEQTQY
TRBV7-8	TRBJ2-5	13	ASSHIRGQGAEIY
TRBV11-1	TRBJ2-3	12	ASSLGGSSDTQY
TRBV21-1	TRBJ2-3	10	ARNGGTDTQY
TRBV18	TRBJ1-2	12	ASSPTGQGSGYT
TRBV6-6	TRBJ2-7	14	ASSPVRTGAPSEQY
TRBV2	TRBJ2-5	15	ASSDPEQTGGQETQY
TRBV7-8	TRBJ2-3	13	ASASGQGRVDTQY
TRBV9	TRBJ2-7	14	ASSVGVASGAYEQY
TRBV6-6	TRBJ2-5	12	ASSARGEGETQY
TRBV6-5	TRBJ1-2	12	ASRAQGNYYGYT
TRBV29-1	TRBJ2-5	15	SVEGGTSGRLRETQY
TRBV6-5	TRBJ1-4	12	ASSTRLGPEKLF
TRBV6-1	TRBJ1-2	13	ASSESRQGMRGYT
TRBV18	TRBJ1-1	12	ASSPDRLNTEAF
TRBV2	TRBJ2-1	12	ASRGTSVYNEQF
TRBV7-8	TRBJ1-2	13	ASSPRDREHGGYT
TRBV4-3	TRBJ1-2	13	ASSPRRGGYYGYT
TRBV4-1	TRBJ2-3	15	ASSQVGLAGNTDTQY
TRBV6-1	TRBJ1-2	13	ASRTGDPANYGYT
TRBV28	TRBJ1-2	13	ASSPAGTGIYGYT
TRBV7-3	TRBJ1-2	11	ASSLDRGSGYT
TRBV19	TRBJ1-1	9	ASSIGGRAF
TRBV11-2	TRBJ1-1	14	ASSPKGGPGNTEAF
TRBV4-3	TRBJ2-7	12	ASSQQTGDLEQY
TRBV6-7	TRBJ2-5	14	ASSSPVLLVRETQY
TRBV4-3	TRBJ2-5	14	ASSPGGARFTGTQY
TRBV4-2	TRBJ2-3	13	ASAGRDRGLGTQY
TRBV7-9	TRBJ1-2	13	ASSLATTGGYGYT
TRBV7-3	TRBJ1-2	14	ASSSRPGQSFYGYT
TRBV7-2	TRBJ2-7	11	ASSSFLSYEQY
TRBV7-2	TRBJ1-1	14	ASRALGTGLGTEAF
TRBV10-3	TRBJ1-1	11	AIRGDRASEAF
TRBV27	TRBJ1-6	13	ASSLSGVGNSPLH
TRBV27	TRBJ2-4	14	ASSSTTSGRRNIQY
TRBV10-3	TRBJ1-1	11	AIGDRGNTEAF
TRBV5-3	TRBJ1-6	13	ARSSGQGYNSPLH